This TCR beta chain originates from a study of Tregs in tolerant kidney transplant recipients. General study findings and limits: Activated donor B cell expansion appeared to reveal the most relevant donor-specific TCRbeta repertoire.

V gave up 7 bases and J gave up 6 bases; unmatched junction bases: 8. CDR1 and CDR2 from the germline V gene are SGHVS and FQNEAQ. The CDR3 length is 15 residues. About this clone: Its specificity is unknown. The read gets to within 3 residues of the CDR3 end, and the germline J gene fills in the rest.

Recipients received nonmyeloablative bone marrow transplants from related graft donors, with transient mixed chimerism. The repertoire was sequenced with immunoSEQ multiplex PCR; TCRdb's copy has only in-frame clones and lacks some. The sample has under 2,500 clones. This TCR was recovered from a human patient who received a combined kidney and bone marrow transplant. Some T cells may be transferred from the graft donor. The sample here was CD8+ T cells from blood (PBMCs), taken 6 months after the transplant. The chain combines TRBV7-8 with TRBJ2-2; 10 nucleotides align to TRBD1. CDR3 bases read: TGTGCCAGCACCCCCGGACAGGGGGGATCCGGGGAG. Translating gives CASTPGQGGSGE. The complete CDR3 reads CASTPGQGGSGELFF.